One and the same sample provided the 24 T cell receptor beta chains below, sequenced in a study of blood T cell repertoires in COVID-19. Method: immunoSEQ multiplex PCR; TCRdb's copy keeps in-frame clones and lacks some. This table has approximately 130,000 clones, around four fifths appearing once. Input material: peripheral blood. The receptors shown here come from a man aged 40-49 years with active or convalescent COVID-19.

On this clone itself: Being one base from a much bigger clone, this may be a read error. The chain carries TRBV5-1 and TRBJ2-1, with 11 nucleotides matching TRBD1. Trimming cost V 3 bases and J 6 bases; bases outside gene matches: 2. Germline-derived CDR1 and CDR2 are SGHRS and YFSETQ. The length of the CDR3 is 14 residues. CDR3 in DNA: TGCGCCAGCAGCTCCGGGACAGGGGGCAATGAGCAGTTCTTC. This gives the protein CASSSGTGGNEQFF.

Only a few counts were recorded for this clone. This specimen includes other DNA sequences encoding the same CDR3. J is TRBJ2-2 and V is TRBV4-2, with TRBD1 matching 8 bases. CDR1 is LGHNA, CDR2 YNFKEQ, per germline. The CDR3 covers 14 residues. The ends lost 0 bases at V and 6 bases at J; junction bases unmatched: 0. In DNA form, the CDR3 reads TGTGCCAGCAGCCAAGACAGGGGGCCCGGGGAGCTGTTTTTT. Protein sequence: CASSQDRGPGELFF.

V is TRBV30 and J is TRBJ2-1; tentative D call: TRBD1 (6 bases). Germline V lookup: CDR1 GTSNPN, CDR2 SVGIG (reference sequence). The CDR3 has 13 amino acids. V lost 3 bases and J lost 3, with 9 bases in between. In nucleotides, the CDR3 is TGTGCCTGGAGCTTGGACAGCTACAATGAGCAGTTCTTC. This sequence encodes CAWSLDSYNEQFF.

The chain couples TRBV10-3 to TRBJ1-4, with 10 positions matching TRBD1. There are 15 residues in the CDR3. Germline V gene lookup returns CDR1 ENHRY and CDR2 SYGVKD. Trimming at V came to 0 bases and at J to 12 bases, leaving 7 bases not matched to a gene. Written as DNA, the CDR3 is TGTGCCATCAGTGAGTCGGGACAGGGGAGTTCAGAACTGTTTTTT. Translating gives CAISESGQGSSELFF.

The genes are TRBV4-1 and TRBJ2-7, with 9 bases lining up with TRBD1. This CDR3 has 15 amino acids. The trim removed 1 base at V and 2 bases at J, leaving 3 bases unmatched. Germline assignment: CDR1 MGHRA and CDR2 YSYEKL. Here the CDR3 reads CASSQGGTGTYEQYF. Here the CDR3 DNA reads TGCGCCAGCAGCCAAGGCGGGACAGGGACCTACGAGCAGTACTTC.

This clone has only one observation. This chain uses TRBV27 with TRBJ1-4, with a weak D call TRBD1 (5 bases). V dropped 5 bases and J dropped 7 bases, with 14 bases sitting between them. CDR3 size: 14 residues. CDR1 is MNHEY and CDR2 is SMNVEV in the germline V gene (reference sequence). As DNA, the CDR3 is TGTGCCAGCAGTATGAGGCGGGGCTTTGAAAAACTGTTTTTT. Its translation is CASSMRRGFEKLFF.

Turning to this clone: The identical CDR3 is also encoded by other nucleotide sequences in the sample. The chain employs TRBV24-1 and TRBJ2-1; TRBD1 matches at 12 bases. After removal of 5 bases from V and 6 bases from J, the junction contained 4 bases not matched to a gene. Germline V CDR1 and CDR2: KGHDR, SFDVKD. There are 15 residues in the CDR3. The chain's CDR3 is CATSVGTGGSNEQFF. In DNA, the CDR3 is TGTGCCACCAGTGTCGGGACAGGGGGCAGCAATGAGCAGTTCTTC.

The chain uses TRBV11-3 and TRBJ2-7; 7 bases agree with TRBD1. This CDR3 is 13 amino acids long. Germline V gives CDR1 SGHNT, CDR2 YENEEA. V shed 5 bases, J shed 3 bases, and the junction held 4 bases outside the gene matches. The CDR3 spells CASSLGTDYEQYF. The CDR3 DNA is TGTGCCAGCAGCCTAGGGACAGACTACGAGCAGTACTTC.

The rearrangement uses TRBV5-1 and TRBJ2-2; 12 positions agree with TRBD2. Germline lookup yields CDR1 SGHRS and CDR2 YFSETQ. The CDR3 sequence is 16 residues long. Unmatched junction bases numbered 7, after V lost 3 bases and J lost 7 bases. CDR3 sequence: CASSSGLAGSVGELFF. CDR3 coding DNA: TGCGCCAGCAGCTCCGGACTAGCGGGGAGTGTCGGGGAGCTGTTTTTT.

V is TRBV10-3 and J is TRBJ2-3; 7 nucleotides align to TRBD2. The CDR3 runs 15 residues. Per germline, CDR1 ENHRY and CDR2 SYGVKD. V shed 5 bases, J shed 5 bases, and the junction held 10 bases outside the gene matches. This CDR3 is CAISPRTGGEDTQYF. CDR3 nucleotides: TGTGCCATCAGTCCTCGAACGGGGGGAGAAGATACGCAGTATTTT.

The gene calls are TRBV5-1 and TRBJ2-7; 7 bases fit TRBD1. The CDR3 contains 17 residues. Trimming cost V 1 base and J 2 bases; bases outside gene matches: 12. Germline-derived CDR1 and CDR2 are SGHRS and YFSETQ. The CDR3 DNA reads TGCGCCAGCAGCTTGAGGACCTCCGGGACAGCCCCCTACGAGCAGTACTTC. Residues: CASSLRTSGTAPYEQYF.

V usage is TRBV7-8 and J usage is TRBJ1-3; 8 positions agree with TRBD1. The CDR3 sequence is 14 residues long. Germline loops: CDR1 SGHVS, CDR2 FQNEAQ. V shed 6 bases and J 8 bases; nucleotides not matched to a gene: 9. The CDR3 DNA is TGTGCCAGCAGGCCGACAGGGGTGTTGGACACCATATATTTT. It specifies CASRPTGVLDTIYF.

This clone came up a few times. The V and J genes are TRBV5-6 and TRBJ1-1; D is uncertain. The CDR3 consists of 16 residues. V lost 4 bases, J lost 2 bases, and 18 bases lay in between. Per germline, CDR1 SGHDT and CDR2 YYEEEE. The CDR3 nucleotides read TGTGCCAGCAGCCGGGAGCAGCGAGCAGGAAACACTGAAGCTTTCTTT. It codes for CASSREQRAGNTEAFF.

The genes are TRBV4-3 and TRBJ2-2; TRBD2 aligns across 14 bases. CDR1 and CDR2 from the germline V gene are LGHNA and YSLEER. This CDR3 has 17 amino acids. With 4 bases clipped from V and 3 bases from J, the junction kept 4 bases outside the gene matches. The CDR3 DNA is TGCGCCAGCAGCCGAGGACTAGCGGGGGGAGACACCGGGGAGCTGTTTTTT. Translated: CASSRGLAGGDTGELFF.

V usage is TRBV9 and J usage is TRBJ2-5, with 10 bases aligning to TRBD2. The J segment lost 5 bases and the V segment lost 3 bases, leaving 13 bases of the junction unmatched. This CDR3 region has 17 residues. In germline, CDR1 is SGDLS, CDR2 YYNGEE. CDR3 amino acids: CASSGSRGLAFVETQYF. CDR3 in DNA: TGTGCCAGCAGCGGATCCCGGGGACTAGCGTTCGTTGAGACCCAGTACTTC. Full variable domain (rest looked up from reference TRBV9 and TRBJ2-5): DSGVTQTPKHLITATGQRVTLRCSPRSGDLSVYWYQQSLDQGLQFLIQYYNGEERAKGNILERFSAQQFPDLHSELNLSSLELGDSALYFCASSGSRGLAFVETQYFGPGTRLLVL.

This chain connects TRBV7-2 to TRBJ2-3; 11 positions agree with TRBD2. From germline, CDR1 is SGHTA and CDR2 FQGNSA. Germline trimming cut 3 bases from V and 1 base from J; bases unmatched to any gene: 3. The CDR3 consists of 16 residues. Here the CDR3 reads CASSFIAGGRTDTQYF. Written as DNA, the CDR3 is TGTGCCAGCAGCTTTATAGCGGGGGGGCGCACAGATACGCAGTATTTT.

This clone was counted between two and nine times. The chain is built from TRBV7-3 and TRBJ2-7, with D possibly matching TRBD2 (6 bases). CDR3 length equals 15 residues. Germline loops: CDR1 SGHTA, CDR2 FQGTGA. Trimming took 4 bases from V and 2 from J, leaving 15 bases between them. The CDR3 coding sequence is TGTGCCAGCAGCTCAATGCCCGGGGGACCCTACGAGCAGTACTTC. Translated, it gives CASSSMPGGPYEQYF.

This clone was counted only a few times. DNA for the CDR3: TGTGCCTGGAGTTCTGTGAGCTCCTATAATTCACCCCTCCACTTT. This translates into CAWSSVSSYNSPLHF. The rearrangement links TRBV30 to TRBJ1-6, with D uncertain. This CDR3 region has 15 residues. Trimming took off 2 bases at V and 0 bases at J, with 8 bases between the two ends. CDR1 and CDR2 from the germline V gene are GTSNPN and SVGIG (reference sequence). Full variable domain (missing parts from reference TRBV30 and TRBJ1-6): SQTIHQWPATLVQPVGSPLSLECTVEGTSNPNLYWYRQAAGRGLQLLFYSVGIGQISSEVPQNLSASRPQDRQFILSSKKLLLSDSGFYLCAWSSVSSYNSPLHFGNGTRLTVT.

The rearrangement joins TRBV7-3 to TRBJ2-1; 7 positions match TRBD2. The V gene's germline CDR1 is SGHTA and CDR2 FQGTGA. V was pared by 4 bases and J by 15 bases, with 6 bases of the junction left unmatched. This CDR3 is 11 amino acids long. In DNA form, the CDR3 reads TGTGCCAGCAGCTCGGGGGACTATCCGTTCTTC. Translating gives CASSSGDYPFF.

The V and J genes are TRBV5-1 and TRBJ2-3; 8 nucleotides match TRBD2. Trimming cost V 7 bases and J 1 base; bases outside gene matches: 8. CDR1 is SGHRS, CDR2 YFSETQ, per germline. The CDR3 totals 15 residues. The chain's CDR3 is CASGLRGGGTDTQYF. In DNA, the CDR3 is TGCGCCAGCGGACTCCGGGGGGGAGGCACAGATACGCAGTATTTT.

The chain has TRBV25-1 and TRBJ1-4; weak D call: TRBD1 (5 bases). The V gene lost 7 bases and the J gene lost 7 bases, with 19 bases spanning the gap. The CDR3 is 15 amino acids. Germline values: CDR1 MGHDK, CDR2 SYGVNS. CDR3 sequence: CASNGGAGTFEKLFF. CDR3 bases: TGTGCCAGCAACGGAGGGGCAGGGACCTTTGAAAAACTGTTTTTT.

The V gene is TRBV7-3, the J gene TRBJ2-3; D possibly corresponds to TRBD1 (6 bases). V was trimmed by 1 base and J by 6 bases, leaving 17 bases between them. This CDR3 contains 16 residues. Germline lookup yields CDR1 SGHTA and CDR2 FQGTGA. The chain's CDR3 is CASSLNGTPLSDTQYF. CDR3 DNA: TGTGCCAGCAGCTTAAATGGGACACCGTTATCGGATACGCAGTATTTT.

V and J are TRBV4-2 and TRBJ2-7, with a possible D match to TRBD2 (7 bases). This CDR3 has 16 residues. Looked up from germline, CDR1 is LGHNA and CDR2 is YNFKEQ. V lost 1 base and J lost 1, with 14 bases in between. DNA for the CDR3: TGTGCCAGCAGCCAAGCCGCGGGGGCTGGATCCTACGAGCAGTACTTC. Protein product: CASSQAAGAGSYEQYF.

CDR3 sequence reads: CASTEMVGNYGYTF. The CDR3 DNA reads as TGTGCCAGCACCGAAATGGTGGGCAACTATGGCTACACCTTC. The rearrangement uses TRBV7-2 and TRBJ1-2; D gene ambiguous. Germline assignment: CDR1 SGHTA and CDR2 FQGNSA. V dropped 7 bases and J dropped 2 bases, with 14 bases sitting between them. The CDR3 has 14 residues.